These 23 T cell receptor beta chains were sequenced from one sample in a study of blood T cell repertoires in COVID-19. Assay used: immunoSEQ multiplex PCR; TCRdb lists only in-frame clones, some missing. The sample yields roughly 150,000 clones, around 90% seen once. Sequenced material: peripheral blood. These receptors were obtained from a human donor in a cohort sampled during active COVID-19.

The genes are TRBV5-1 and TRBJ1-3; TRBD1 is a possible D gene (6 bases). Trimming stripped 4 bases from V and 2 bases from J, with 19 bases between. Germline values: CDR1 SGHRS, CDR2 YFSETQ. CDR3 length: 17 residues. DNA for the CDR3: TGCGCCAGCAGCCACTCGCAACAGGGAGAGACTGGAAACACCATATATTTT. Its protein is CASSHSQQGETGNTIYF.

J is TRBJ2-7 and V is TRBV6-6, with 11 bases lining up with TRBD2. The germline V gene has CDR1 MNHNY and CDR2 SVGAGI (reference sequence). This CDR3 region has 15 residues. Trimming removed 2 bases from V and 5 bases from J; junction bases left unmatched: 5. The CDR3 region is CASSYGPGLADEQYF. CDR3 nucleotides: TGTGCCAGCAGTTACGGGCCGGGACTAGCGGACGAGCAGTACTTC.

The V and J genes are TRBV15 and TRBJ2-3, with D possibly TRBD1 on 6 matching bases. The CDR3 is 16 residues long. The germline V and J ends were trimmed by 3 bases and 2 bases, with 15 bases remaining between them. Germline lookup yields CDR1 LNHNV and CDR2 YYDKDF (reference sequence). CDR3 DNA sequence: TGTGCCACCAGCAGTGGGAAAAAGGGGGTCACAGATACGCAGTATTTT. It yields the protein CATSSGKKGVTDTQYF.

CDR3 DNA: TGTGCCACCAGCAGAAACAGGGGTAGGGGCTACACCTTC. Translation: CATSRNRGRGYTF. The chain recombines TRBV15 with TRBJ1-2; 7 bases are shared with TRBD1. The length of the CDR3 is 13 residues. Germline trimming cut 2 bases from V and 8 bases from J; bases unmatched to any gene: 5. CDR1 is LNHNV and CDR2 is YYDKDF in the germline V gene (reference sequence).

The V and J genes are TRBV19 and TRBJ1-2, with 7 bases aligning to TRBD1. Germline V gene lookup returns CDR1 LNHDA and CDR2 SQIVND (reference sequence). The CDR3 is made up of 14 amino acids. J gave up 2 bases and V 7 bases, and 7 bases lay outside the gene matches. CDR3 nucleotide sequence: TGTGCCAGTACCACCGGGACAGAGAACTATGGCTACACCTTC. Its translation is CASTTGTENYGYTF.

V is TRBV7-2 and J is TRBJ2-5; 8 bases agree with TRBD1. Per germline, CDR1 SGHTA and CDR2 FQGNSA. The V segment lost 5 bases and the J segment 2 bases; nucleotides outside the gene matches: 4. This CDR3 spans 14 amino acids. This chain's CDR3 is CASSPQGAQETQYF. The CDR3 bases are TGTGCCAGCAGCCCCCAGGGGGCGCAAGAGACCCAGTACTTC. The entire variable domain, with the rest obtained from reference TRBV7-2 and TRBJ2-5, is as follows: GAGVSQSPSNKVTEKGKDVELRCDPISGHTALYWYRQSLGQGLEFLIYFQGNSAPDKSGLPSDRFSAERTGGSVSTLTIQRTQQEDSAVYLCASSPQGAQETQYFGPGTRLLVL.

The chain combines TRBV3-1 (or the pseudogene TRBV3-2) with TRBJ1-1; D uncertain. Trimming took off 4 bases at V and 4 bases at J, with 22 bases between the two ends. The CDR3 has 17 residues. The V gene's germline CDR1 is LGHDT and CDR2 YNNKEL (reference sequence). The DNA of the CDR3 is TGTGCCAGCAGCCGAGACCTTCGGGGAGCCGGAGGCACTGAAGCTTTCTTT. This codes for CASSRDLRGAGGTEAFF.

This clone occurred a few times. The J gene is TRBJ1-2, the V gene TRBV2; no clear D gene. V was cut by 1 base and J by 7 bases, with 13 bases left in between. Germline values: CDR1 SNHLY, CDR2 FYNNEI. The CDR3 consists of 14 residues. CDR3 sequence: CASSEGALVGGYTF. CDR3 in DNA: TGTGCCAGCAGTGAAGGCGCTTTGGTCGGTGGCTACACCTTC. Looking up the rest from reference TRBV2 and TRBJ1-2 gives the full variable domain: EPEVTQTPSHQVTQMGQEVILRCVPISNHLYFYWYRQILGQKVEFLVSFYNNEISEKSEIFDDQFSVERPDGSNFTLKIRSTKLEDSAMYFCASSEGALVGGYTFGSGTRLTVV.

V is TRBV6-5 and J is TRBJ1-6; D may be TRBD1 (6 bases). The V end lost 7 bases, the J end lost 10 bases, and 17 bases lay between the germline ends. The germline V gene has CDR1 MNHEY and CDR2 SVGAGI. The CDR3 has 14 amino acids. The DNA for the CDR3 is TGTGCCAGCAACGAACGGACAGTAACGTCACCCCTCCACTTT. It codes for CASNERTVTSPLHF.

CDR3 amino acids: CASTGQGGFAGELFF. The CDR3 DNA is TGTGCCAGCACGGGCCAAGGGGGTTTCGCCGGGGAGCTGTTTTTT. The chain employs TRBV2 and TRBJ2-2; D perhaps matches TRBD1 (6 bases). Germline CDR1 SNHLY, CDR2 FYNNEI. The CDR3 sequence is 15 residues long. Trimming took 7 bases from V and 6 from J, leaving 18 bases between them.

The chain has TRBV10-3 and TRBJ2-1; TRBD1 matches at 8 bases. The junction had 5 bases not matched to a gene; V was cut back by 3 bases and J by 1 base. Germline V lookup: CDR1 ENHRY, CDR2 SYGVKD. The CDR3 loop spans 16 amino acids. CDR3: CAISEFGQGSYNEQFF. The DNA for the CDR3 is TGTGCCATCAGTGAATTTGGACAGGGATCCTACAATGAGCAGTTCTTC.

The chain joins TRBV5-1 to TRBJ2-5, with a possible D match to TRBD2 (5 bases). V lost 2 bases to trimming and J lost 1 base, with 12 bases between them. Germline CDR1 is SGHRS and CDR2 is YFSETQ. CDR3 length equals 15 residues. The DNA of the CDR3 is TGCGCCAGCAGCTTAAGTGGAGGAACCCAAGAGACCCAGTACTTC. This sequence encodes CASSLSGGTQETQYF.

This rearrangement joins TRBV28 to TRBJ2-1, with D perhaps matching TRBD2 (6 bases). The V gene's germline CDR1 is MDHEN and CDR2 SYDVKM. The CDR3 spans 16 residues. Trimming took off 3 bases at V and 7 bases at J, with 19 bases between the two ends. CDR3 DNA: TGTGCCAGCAGTTTCGTGTTTTACTCGGGAGTTAATGAGCAGTTCTTC. It yields the protein CASSFVFYSGVNEQFF. Using reference TRBV28 and TRBJ2-1 for the parts outside the CDR3, the full variable domain is DVKVTQSSRYLVKRTGEKVFLECVQDMDHENMFWYRQDPGLGLRLIYFSYDVKMKEKGDIPEGYSVSREKKERFSLILESASTNQTSMYLCASSFVFYSGVNEQFFGPGTRLTVL.

J is TRBJ2-2 and V is TRBV18, with 9 bases aligning to TRBD2. The CDR3 contains 16 residues. J lost 4 bases, V lost 3 bases, and 6 bases had no gene match. The germline gives CDR1 KGHSH, CDR2 LQKENI. CDR3 bases: TGTGCCAGCTCACCTGACGGCGGGAGGGCCACCGGGGAGCTGTTTTTT. This codes for CASSPDGGRATGELFF.

This sequence joins TRBV7-6 and TRBJ2-7, with D possibly matching TRBD1 (6 bases). Trimming pared 5 bases from V and 3 bases from J, leaving 17 bases between. CDR3 length: 15 amino acids. Germline-derived CDR1 and CDR2 are SGHVS and FNYEAQ. The CDR3 reads CASSRSRGRGYEQYF. The CDR3 bases are TGTGCCAGCAGCCGCTCGAGGGGCAGGGGCTACGAGCAGTACTTC.

The V gene is TRBV7-4, the J gene TRBJ1-1; 8 nucleotides align to TRBD1. The CDR3 contains 20 residues. V shed 1 base, J shed 2 bases, and the junction held 18 bases outside the gene matches. Germline lookup yields CDR1 SGHVT and CDR2 SQSDAQ. DNA of the CDR3: TGTGCCAGCAGCTTAGTGGCCTACTGGACAGGGTGGGCATATAACACTGAAGCTTTCTTT. It codes for CASSLVAYWTGWAYNTEAFF.

The chain links TRBV5-1 to TRBJ2-1; 13 nucleotides align to TRBD2. CDR3 length: 16 amino acids. With V trimmed by 4 bases and J by 4 bases, 5 bases remained unmatched. The germline CDR1 and CDR2 sequences are SGHRS and YFSETQ. The CDR3 DNA is TGCGCCAGCAGCCCCGGGACTAGCGGGGTGTACAATGAGCAGTTCTTC. Its translation: CASSPGTSGVYNEQFF.

This clone was seen just once. The chain recombines TRBV5-1 with TRBJ2-5; D remains unclear. Germline CDR1 SGHRS, CDR2 YFSETQ. The CDR3 extends over 13 amino acids. V was shortened by 7 bases and J by 2 bases, with 12 bases between the two germline ends. This chain's CDR3 is CASAPAVQETQYF. The CDR3 DNA reads TGCGCCAGCGCCCCGGCGGTACAAGAGACCCAGTACTTC.

The chain is built from TRBV28 and TRBJ1-5; D uncertain. Trimming cost V 2 bases and J 3 bases, with 8 bases left between them. The CDR3 consists of 14 residues. Germline CDR1 reads MDHEN; CDR2 reads SYDVKM. This CDR3 reads CASSLPQYNQPQHF. For the CDR3, the DNA is TGTGCCAGCAGTTTACCGCAGTACAATCAGCCCCAGCATTTT.

The rearrangement joins TRBV10-2 to TRBJ1-1, with 8 positions matching TRBD1. Germline CDR1 and CDR2: WSHSY and SAAADI. V was pared by 5 bases and J by 4 bases, with 3 bases of the junction left unmatched. The CDR3 runs 13 residues. CDR3: CASSSGGITEAFF. In DNA form, the CDR3 reads TGCGCCAGCAGTTCAGGGGGCATCACTGAAGCTTTCTTT.

The chain carries TRBV11-1 and TRBJ2-5, with D perhaps matching TRBD2 (6 bases). Germline CDR1 is SGHAT and CDR2 is FQDESV (reference sequence). The CDR3 has 16 residues. V was clipped by 5 bases and J by 1 base, with 17 bases between them. CDR3 in amino acids: CASSRGAQVGQETQYF. In nucleotides, the CDR3 is TGTGCCAGCAGCCGCGGGGCACAGGTCGGCCAAGAGACCCAGTACTTC.

The chain's CDR3 is CAISGSGEPDTQYF. The CDR3 DNA follows: TGTGCCATCAGTGGTAGCGGGGAGCCAGATACGCAGTATTTT. This chain links TRBV10-3 with TRBJ2-3, with 8 bases fitting TRBD2. The V gene's germline CDR1 is ENHRY and CDR2 SYGVKD. The V and J ends lost 4 bases and 4 bases, in that order; junction bases with no gene match: 4. The CDR3 extends over 14 amino acids.

The chain links TRBV15 to TRBJ2-7; D is uncertain. Trimming took off 1 base at V and 0 bases at J, with 16 bases between the two ends. The germline V gene has CDR1 LNHNV and CDR2 YYDKDF (reference sequence). This CDR3 is 17 amino acids long. CDR3 in DNA: TGTGCCACCAGCAGAGCTGATCTAGGTTTTCTCTCCTACGAGCAGTACTTC. Its protein product is CATSRADLGFLSYEQYF.